This TCR beta chain stems from a study of T cell repertoires in cytomegalovirus infection. V was trimmed by 9 bases and J by 2 bases, leaving 18 bases between them. The CDR3 is made up of 15 amino acids. In germline, CDR1 is MDHEN, CDR2 SYDVKM. TCRdb re-called the reads through MiXCR, storing one row per CDR3 protein. The table lists about 890,000 distinct CDR3 sequences, approximately 31% of them singletons. Worth noting for this clonotype: Its antigen is not identified.

This TCR was sampled from a human donor in good health (CMV status not recorded). Some clones in this sample may be carry-over from other donors' samples. This chain connects TRBV28 to TRBJ2-3, with D possibly being TRBD2 (6 bases). Sequencing used cultured CD8+ T cells from PBMCs, obtained from culture after CMV antigen stimulation. The CDR3 DNA reads TGTGCCAGTTTAATACGGGGGTCCAACACAGATACGCAGTATTTT. This translates into CASLIRGSNTDTQYF.